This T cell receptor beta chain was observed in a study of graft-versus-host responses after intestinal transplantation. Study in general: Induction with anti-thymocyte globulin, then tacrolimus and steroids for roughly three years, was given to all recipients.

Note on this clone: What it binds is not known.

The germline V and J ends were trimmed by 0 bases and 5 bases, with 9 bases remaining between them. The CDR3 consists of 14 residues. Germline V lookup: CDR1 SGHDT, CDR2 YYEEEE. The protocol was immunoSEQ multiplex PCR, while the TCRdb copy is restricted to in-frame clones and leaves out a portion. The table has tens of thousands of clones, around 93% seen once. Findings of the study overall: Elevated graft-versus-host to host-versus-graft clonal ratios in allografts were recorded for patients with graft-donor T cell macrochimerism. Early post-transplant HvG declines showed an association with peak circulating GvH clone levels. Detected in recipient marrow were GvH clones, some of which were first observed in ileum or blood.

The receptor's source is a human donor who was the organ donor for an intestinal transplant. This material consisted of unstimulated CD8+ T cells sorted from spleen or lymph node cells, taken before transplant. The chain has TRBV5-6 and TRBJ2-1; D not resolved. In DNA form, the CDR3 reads TGTGCCAGCAGCTTGGCCGACGGAGACAATGAGCAGTTCTTC. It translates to CASSLADGDNEQFF.